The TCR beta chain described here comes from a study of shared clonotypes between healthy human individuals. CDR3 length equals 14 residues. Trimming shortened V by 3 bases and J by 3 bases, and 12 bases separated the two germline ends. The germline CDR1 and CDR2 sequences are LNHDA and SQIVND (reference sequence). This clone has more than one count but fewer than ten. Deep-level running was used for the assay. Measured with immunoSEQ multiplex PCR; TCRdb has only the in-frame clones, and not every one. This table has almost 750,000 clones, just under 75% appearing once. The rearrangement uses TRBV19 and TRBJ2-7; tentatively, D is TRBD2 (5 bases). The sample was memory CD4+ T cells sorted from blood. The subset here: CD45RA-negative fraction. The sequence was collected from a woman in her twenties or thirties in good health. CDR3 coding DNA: TGTGCCAGTAGTATGGGTCGGGGAAACTACGAGCAGTACTTC. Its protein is CASSMGRGNYEQYF. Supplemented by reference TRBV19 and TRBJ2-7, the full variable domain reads DGGITQSPKYLFRKEGQNVTLSCEQNLNHDAMYWYRQDPGQGLRLIYYSQIVNDFQKGDIAEGYSVSREKKESFPLTVTSAQKNPTAFYLCASSMGRGNYEQYFGPGTRLTVT.